Below, 24 T cell receptor beta chains from the same sample are listed, as sequenced in a study of cytomegalovirus exposure and HLA in healthy donors. A multiplex PCR was run with 60 Vbeta primers and 13 Jbeta primers. Produced via immunoSEQ multiplex PCR; TCRdb's table is partial and in-frame only. The sample holds about 110,000 clones, around 73% seen once. Sequences were obtained from PBMCs. The receptor source for this set is a man under 40 in good health and CMV-seronegative.

This chain uses TRBV18 with TRBJ1-4; no clear D gene. The CDR3 is made up of 14 amino acids. The V gene's germline CDR1 is KGHSH and CDR2 LQKENI. The V end lost 3 bases, the J end lost 5 bases, and 10 bases lay between the germline ends. CDR3 in amino acids: CASSPGASNEKLFF. Written as DNA, the CDR3 is TGTGCCAGCTCACCGGGTGCTAGCAATGAAAAACTGTTTTTT.

This clone was counted a few times. The V call is TRBV10-1, the J call TRBJ2-7, with TRBD1 as a possible D gene (5 bases). The V gene's germline CDR1 is WNHNN and CDR2 SYGVQD (reference sequence). The CDR3 runs 12 residues. The V and J ends lost 0 bases and 5 bases respectively, with 5 bases between them. CDR3 nucleotides: TGCGCCAGCAGTGAGTCAGGGGACGAGCAGTACTTC. Translation: CASSESGDEQYF.

This clone was seen just once. Other DNA sequences in this sample translate to the same CDR3. The V and J genes are TRBV28 and TRBJ2-1; a possible D gene is TRBD1 (6 bases). Trimming stripped 9 bases from V and 12 bases from J, with 15 bases between. CDR1 is MDHEN and CDR2 is SYDVKM in the germline V gene. The CDR3 loop spans 11 amino acids. DNA of the CDR3: TGTGCCAGTGGCACCGGGACAAGGCAGTTCTTC. Protein sequence: CASGTGTRQFF. The complete variable domain, with remaining parts taken from reference TRBV28 and TRBJ2-1, reads DVKVTQSSRYLVKRTGEKVFLECVQDMDHENMFWYRQDPGLGLRLIYFSYDVKMKEKGDIPEGYSVSREKKERFSLILESASTNQTSMYLCASGTGTRQFFGPGTRLTVL.

V and J are TRBV5-4 and TRBJ2-7, with 8 bases matching TRBD1. Trimming cost V 2 bases and J 6 bases; bases outside gene matches: 4. CDR3 length equals 13 residues. Germline V CDR1 and CDR2: SGHNT, YYREEE (reference sequence). CDR3 in DNA: TGTGCCAGCAGCTTTCAGGGGGCAGGCGAGCAGTACTTC. Residues: CASSFQGAGEQYF.

This clone was observed a single time. This chain connects TRBV4-2 to TRBJ2-4, with D perhaps matching TRBD1 (5 bases). From germline, CDR1 is LGHNA and CDR2 YNFKEQ. Trimming cost V 0 bases and J 3 bases, with 12 bases left between them. The CDR3 covers 16 residues. In DNA, the CDR3 is TGTGCCAGCAGCCAAGATCTGGCAGGGCACAAAAACATTCAGTACTTC. Its translation is CASSQDLAGHKNIQYF.

The gene calls are TRBV7-8 and TRBJ2-5, with TRBD1 as a possible D gene (6 bases). V lost 0 bases and J 7 bases, leaving 12 bases between the germline ends. CDR1 and CDR2 from the germline V gene are SGHVS and FQNEAQ. The CDR3 totals 14 residues. CDR3 DNA: TGTGCCAGCAGCTTAGCGGAGACAGGTGGGACCCAGTACTTC. It encodes CASSLAETGGTQYF.

The V call is TRBV5-1, the J call TRBJ2-1, with a tentative D call TRBD1 (5 bases). The CDR3 consists of 16 residues. V was cut by 0 bases and J by 7 bases, with 17 bases left in between. Germline V CDR1 and CDR2: SGHRS, YFSETQ. The DNA of the CDR3 is TGCGCCAGCAGCTTGGACCGGTCGGCCAGGGATAATGAGCAGTTCTTC. This gives the protein CASSLDRSARDNEQFF. The full variable domain, rest sourced from reference TRBV5-1 and TRBJ2-1, is KAGVTQTPRYLIKTRGQQVTLSCSPISGHRSVSWYQQTPGQGLQFLFEYFSETQRNKGNFPGRFSGRQFSNSRSEMNVSTLELGDSALYLCASSLDRSARDNEQFFGPGTRLTVL.

The chain has TRBV10-2 and TRBJ2-7; TRBD1 matches at 9 bases. The CDR3 runs to 17 residues. The J segment lost 2 bases and the V segment lost 7 bases, leaving 15 bases of the junction unmatched. CDR1 is WSHSY, CDR2 SAAADI, per germline. CDR3 sequence: CASTLALAGQGTYEQYF. The CDR3 nucleotides are TGCGCCAGCACCCTCGCCCTGGCGGGACAGGGAACCTACGAGCAGTACTTC.

The CDR3 is CAGSYSFSYEQYF. DNA of the CDR3: TGTGCCGGAAGTTACAGTTTTTCCTACGAGCAGTACTTC. The V and J genes are TRBV2 and TRBJ2-7, with D hard to call. This CDR3 has 13 residues. CDR1 and CDR2 from the germline V gene are SNHLY and FYNNEI. V was pared by 11 bases and J by 1 base, with 15 bases between.

This sequence joins TRBV28 and TRBJ2-3, with D perhaps matching TRBD1 (5 bases). The CDR3 consists of 15 residues. Germline loops: CDR1 MDHEN, CDR2 SYDVKM. V lost 5 bases and J 2 bases, leaving 14 bases between the germline ends. The CDR3 DNA sequence: TGTGCCAGCAGTCTGGGTCAGGGCTTCACAGATACGCAGTATTTT. This encodes CASSLGQGFTDTQYF. The full variable domain, rest sourced from reference TRBV28 and TRBJ2-3, is DVKVTQSSRYLVKRTGEKVFLECVQDMDHENMFWYRQDPGLGLRLIYFSYDVKMKEKGDIPEGYSVSREKKERFSLILESASTNQTSMYLCASSLGQGFTDTQYFGPGTRLTVL.

J is TRBJ1-1 and V is TRBV11-1; the D is unclear. Germline V gene data show CDR1 as SGHAT and CDR2 as FQDESV (reference sequence). Trimming removed 5 bases from V and 0 bases from J, with 7 bases in between. The CDR3 totals 13 residues. CDR3 DNA sequence: TGTGCCAGCAGCCGTAGTATGAACACTGAAGCTTTCTTT. Protein sequence: CASSRSMNTEAFF.

The genes are TRBV7-9 and TRBJ1-1; no definite D call. Trimming removed 5 bases at V and 0 bases at J, with 7 bases between. Germline CDR1 SEHNR, CDR2 FQNEAQ (reference sequence). The CDR3 is made up of 13 amino acids. CDR3: CASSPAVNTEAFF. In DNA form, the CDR3 reads TGTGCCAGCAGCCCCGCAGTGAACACTGAAGCTTTCTTT.

J is TRBJ2-7 and V is TRBV28; 9 bases are shared with TRBD1. This CDR3 contains 13 residues. Germline V gene lookup returns CDR1 MDHEN and CDR2 SYDVKM. The trim removed 6 bases at V and 5 bases at J, leaving 5 bases unmatched. CDR3 residues: CASRDRGGDEQYF. The DNA of the CDR3 is TGTGCCAGCAGGGACAGGGGAGGCGACGAGCAGTACTTC.

The rearrangement uses TRBV4-2 and TRBJ1-5; D may be TRBD1 (5 bases). V gave up 5 bases and J gave up 7 bases, with 18 bases separating them. CDR3 length: 15 amino acids. CDR1 is LGHNA, CDR2 YNFKEQ, per germline. CDR3 amino acids: CASSLEAGREQPQHF. The CDR3 DNA reads as TGTGCCAGCAGCTTAGAGGCAGGGCGAGAGCAGCCCCAGCATTTT.

The chain is built from TRBV14 and TRBJ2-1, with D perhaps matching TRBD2 (6 bases). Trimming cost V 0 bases and J 8 bases, with 14 bases left between them. Germline CDR1 SGHDN, CDR2 FVKESK. The CDR3 runs 15 residues. The CDR3 bases are TGTGCCAGCAGCCAAGAGAATTGGGGGGTGCATGAGCAGTTCTTC. Translation gives CASSQENWGVHEQFF.

This clone has just one count. The J gene is TRBJ1-5, the V gene TRBV29-1; tentative D call: TRBD1 (6 bases). Trimming left V 5 bases short and J 3 bases short, with 11 bases between. The CDR3 sequence is 13 residues long. Germline V gene data show CDR1 as SQVTM and CDR2 as ANQGSEA. The CDR3 DNA reads as TGCAGCGTTTCTGACAGGAACAATCAGCCCCAGCATTTT. Translated, it gives CSVSDRNNQPQHF. Together with reference TRBV29-1 and TRBJ1-5, the CDR3 gives the full variable domain: SAVISQKPSRDICQRGTSLTIQCQVDSQVTMMFWYRQQPGQSLTLIATANQGSEATYESGFVIDKFPISRPNLTFSTLTVSNMSPEDSSIYLCSVSDRNNQPQHFGDGTRLSIL.

This clone has a single count. Different DNA sequences within this sample yield the same CDR3. The rearrangement links TRBV20-1 to TRBJ2-1; D gene unclear. The germline V gene encodes CDR1 DFQATT and CDR2 SNEGSKA (reference sequence). The CDR3 has 10 amino acids. V was trimmed by 5 bases and J by 6 bases, leaving 5 bases between them. The CDR3 region is CSAFSNEQFF. CDR3 nucleotide sequence: TGCAGTGCTTTTAGCAATGAGCAGTTCTTC.

This chain uses TRBV29-1 with TRBJ2-7; D is unclear. This CDR3 spans 15 amino acids. Germline V gene lookup returns CDR1 SQVTM and CDR2 ANQGSEA. Between the trimmed V and J ends, which lost 3 bases and 0 bases, there was a span of 15 bases. Written as DNA, the CDR3 is TGCAGCGTTGATTCTGGGTCGAGCGCCTCCTACGAGCAGTACTTC. This sequence encodes CSVDSGSSASYEQYF.

The rearrangement uses TRBV27 and TRBJ2-7; 7 nucleotides agree with TRBD1. With V trimmed by 4 bases and J by 4 bases, 4 bases remained unmatched. From germline, CDR1 is MNHEY and CDR2 SMNVEV (reference sequence). The CDR3 has 13 amino acids. This chain's CDR3 is CASSYSTGYEQYF. The CDR3 DNA follows: TGTGCCAGCAGTTACTCGACAGGGTACGAGCAGTACTTC.

The genes are TRBV4-1 and TRBJ1-1; the D is unclear. The CDR3 consists of 16 residues. Trimming shortened V by 1 base and J by 1 base, and 13 bases separated the two germline ends. Germline values: CDR1 MGHRA, CDR2 YSYEKL. The CDR3 region is CASSQGWGGSNTEAFF. The CDR3 DNA is TGCGCCAGCAGCCAAGGTTGGGGAGGATCGAACACTGAAGCTTTCTTT.

The chain couples TRBV9 to TRBJ1-1, with TRBD1 matching 8 bases. V shed 4 bases, J shed 0 bases, and the junction held 5 bases outside the gene matches. The V gene's germline CDR1 is SGDLS and CDR2 YYNGEE. The CDR3 runs 15 residues. CDR3 protein: CASSLQGGMNTEAFF. For the CDR3, the DNA is TGTGCCAGCAGCCTACAGGGGGGGATGAACACTGAAGCTTTCTTT.

This chain links TRBV18 with TRBJ1-1, with 11 bases matching TRBD1. CDR1 and CDR2 from the germline V gene are KGHSH and LQKENI. This CDR3 contains 14 residues. The ends lost 6 bases at V and 4 bases at J; junction bases unmatched: 4. The CDR3 region is CASSTGQGATEAFF. The CDR3 DNA reads TGTGCCAGCTCTACTGGACAGGGGGCCACTGAAGCTTTCTTT.

This clone was detected only a few times. V is TRBV6-1 and J is TRBJ2-1, with 7 bases identical to TRBD1. The CDR3 spans 15 residues. Germline-derived CDR1 and CDR2 are MNHNS and SASEGT. Unmatched junction bases numbered 11, after V lost 8 bases and J lost 4 bases. The CDR3 spells CASLPRRQGYNEQFF. The CDR3 nucleotides read TGTGCCAGCCTTCCTCGTCGACAGGGATACAATGAGCAGTTCTTC.

CDR3 DNA sequence: TGTGCCAGCAGTTTGGGAGTCCTAGCGGGAGAGGTAGTGGATACGCAGTATTTT. It yields the protein CASSLGVLAGEVVDTQYF. The chain combines TRBV28 with TRBJ2-3; 10 bases fit TRBD2. J lost 6 bases, V lost 3 bases, and 15 bases had no gene match. In germline, CDR1 is MDHEN, CDR2 SYDVKM. This CDR3 spans 18 amino acids. The variable domain in full, completed from reference TRBV28 and TRBJ2-3, reads DVKVTQSSRYLVKRTGEKVFLECVQDMDHENMFWYRQDPGLGLRLIYFSYDVKMKEKGDIPEGYSVSREKKERFSLILESASTNQTSMYLCASSLGVLAGEVVDTQYFGPGTRLTVL.